A single sample gave rise to the 24 T cell receptor beta chains below, sequenced in a study of T cell responses to AZD1222 COVID-19 vaccine. Assay: immunoSEQ multiplex PCR; the TCRdb copy retains only in-frame clones and omits some. The data contain over 150,000 clones, over 85% of them singletons. The sequencing used peripheral blood, collected on day 0 of AZD1222 vaccination. Receptor source: an adult in good health.

Written as DNA, the CDR3 is TGTGCCAGCAGCTTAGCAGGGGAGTATGGCTACACCTTC. It yields the protein CASSLAGEYGYTF. The chain is built from TRBV11-2 and TRBJ1-2, with TRBD1 as a possible D gene (6 bases). This CDR3 comprises 13 residues. Trimming shortened V by 1 base and J by 5 bases, and 8 bases separated the two germline ends. The V gene's germline CDR1 is SGHAT and CDR2 FQNNGV.

About this clone: This specimen includes other DNA sequences encoding the same CDR3. This chain links TRBV6-5 with TRBJ1-5, with 9 bases that match TRBD1. Trimming removed 6 bases from V and 2 bases from J; junction bases left unmatched: 5. CDR3 length: 15 amino acids. Per germline, CDR1 MNHEY and CDR2 SVGAGI. Here the CDR3 DNA reads TGTGCCAGCAGCCCGGACAGGGGCGGCAATCAGCCCCAGCATTTT. Translation gives CASSPDRGGNQPQHF.

The CDR3, as DNA: TGTGCCAGCAGCCCCGGACAGGGGGCTCGTAACTATGGCTACACCTTC. Residues: CASSPGQGARNYGYTF. V usage is TRBV3-1 (or the pseudogene TRBV3-2) and J usage is TRBJ1-2; 11 bases agree with TRBD1. V lost 4 bases to trimming and J lost 1 base; unmatched junction nucleotides: 5. This CDR3 spans 16 amino acids. Germline lookup yields CDR1 LGHDT and CDR2 YNNKEL (reference sequence).

The CDR3 spells CASSQFNSPLHF. The CDR3 DNA is TGTGCCAGCAGCCAGTTCAATTCACCCCTCCACTTT. This chain links TRBV11-2 with TRBJ1-6; D gene uncertain. Between the trimmed V and J ends, which lost 5 bases and 7 bases, there was a span of 6 bases. Germline CDR1 SGHAT, CDR2 FQNNGV. The CDR3 is 12 amino acids.

The J gene is TRBJ1-2, the V gene TRBV28; possible D gene TRBD1, 6 bases. V was shortened by 3 bases and J by 4 bases, with 12 bases between the two germline ends. CDR3 size: 14 residues. Germline CDR1 is MDHEN and CDR2 is SYDVKM. CDR3 in DNA: TGTGCCAGCAGTTTGACAGGACCTCCCTATGGCTACACCTTC. It encodes CASSLTGPPYGYTF.

This clone was seen a single time. The chain is built from TRBV7-2 and TRBJ1-5; D possibly corresponds to TRBD1 (6 bases). The germline CDR1 and CDR2 sequences are SGHTA and FQGNSA. V shed 0 bases and J shed 6 bases, with 18 bases lying between them. The CDR3 loop spans 17 amino acids. CDR3 DNA: TGTGCCAGCAGCTTAGCCCTTATGGGGGGGGCTGGTCAGCCCCAGCATTTT. This gives the protein CASSLALMGGAGQPQHF.

V gene TRBV7-2 combines with J gene TRBJ2-5; 10 bases agree with TRBD2. Germline CDR1 is SGHTA and CDR2 is FQGNSA. This CDR3 contains 15 residues. The trim removed 5 bases at V and 5 bases at J, leaving 8 bases unmatched. CDR3 bases: TGTGCCAGCAGCACCCAAGCGGGGGGGCGGGAGACCCAGTACTTC. It codes for CASSTQAGGRETQYF.

V usage is TRBV7-6 and J usage is TRBJ1-5; possible D gene TRBD1, 5 bases. The CDR3 covers 14 residues. Looked up from germline, CDR1 is SGHVS and CDR2 is FNYEAQ. V was clipped by 3 bases and J by 1 base, with 7 bases between them. The CDR3 bases are TGTGCCAGCAGCTTGAGGGACAGCAATCAGCCCCAGCATTTT. It specifies CASSLRDSNQPQHF.

The gene calls are TRBV6-1 and TRBJ2-7; a weak D match, TRBD2 (6 bases). This CDR3 has 15 residues. Germline loops: CDR1 MNHNS, CDR2 SASEGT. Trimming stripped 1 base from V and 5 bases from J, with 15 bases between. The CDR3 region has the DNA TGTGCCAGCAGTGAAGGGTGGGGGGAAAAGGACGAGCAGTACTTC. It translates to CASSEGWGEKDEQYF.

This chain joins TRBV30 and TRBJ2-3, with D tentatively TRBD2 (5 bases). The germline CDR1 and CDR2 sequences are GTSNPN and SVGIG (reference sequence). With 0 bases removed from V and 6 bases from J, the gap between germline ends came to 7 bases. There are 12 residues in the CDR3. CDR3 in amino acids: CAWSVLGDTQYF. CDR3 in DNA: TGTGCCTGGAGTGTACTAGGGGATACGCAGTATTTT.

The V and J genes are TRBV7-2 and TRBJ2-1, with 10 positions matching TRBD2. In germline, CDR1 is SGHTA, CDR2 FQGNSA. The CDR3 consists of 14 residues. With 5 bases clipped from V and 9 bases from J, the junction kept 7 bases outside the gene matches. This CDR3 reads CASSHLAGASEQFF. The CDR3 region has the DNA TGTGCCAGCAGCCATCTAGCGGGGGCGAGTGAGCAGTTCTTC.

This rearrangement joins TRBV19 to TRBJ1-6; D call uncertain. This CDR3 spans 12 amino acids. Germline V gives CDR1 LNHDA, CDR2 SQIVND (reference sequence). Trimming removed 8 bases at V and 4 bases at J, with 6 bases between. CDR3 DNA sequence: TGTGCCAGTCGGGATTATAATTCACCCCTCCACTTT. Encoded protein: CASRDYNSPLHF. Based on the CDR3 plus reference TRBV19 and TRBJ1-6, the full variable domain is DGGITQSPKYLFRKEGQNVTLSCEQNLNHDAMYWYRQDPGQGLRLIYYSQIVNDFQKGDIAEGYSVSREKKESFPLTVTSAQKNPTAFYLCASRDYNSPLHFGNGTRLTVT.

The chain recombines TRBV5-5 with TRBJ2-3; D remains ambiguous. The length of the CDR3 is 13 residues. Germline V gene data show CDR1 as SGHKS and CDR2 as YYEKEE (reference sequence). Between the trimmed V and J ends, which lost 1 base and 3 bases, there was a span of 6 bases. The CDR3 spells CASSLQRTDTQYF. The DNA of the CDR3 is TGTGCCAGCAGCTTGCAACGGACAGATACGCAGTATTTT.

The chain joins TRBV29-1 to TRBJ2-2, with TRBD1 as a possible D gene (6 bases). Germline CDR1 is SQVTM and CDR2 is ANQGSEA. The CDR3 runs to 14 residues. V was pared by 4 bases and J by 2 bases, with 11 bases between. Written as DNA, the CDR3 is TGCAGCGTTGGGGGGACACATAACACCGGGGAGCTGTTTTTT. Translation: CSVGGTHNTGELFF.

The chain couples TRBV6-2 or TRBV6-3 to TRBJ2-7, with 10 nucleotides matching TRBD1. This CDR3 has 17 residues. CDR1 and CDR2 from the germline V gene are MNHEY and SVGEGT. V gave up 2 bases and J gave up 4 bases; unmatched junction bases: 11. CDR3 DNA sequence: TGTGCCAGCAGTTACCTCCCGGGACAGGGGCGGACTTACGAGCAGTACTTC. This codes for CASSYLPGQGRTYEQYF.

This rearrangement joins TRBV9 to TRBJ2-3; TRBD2 matches 12 bases. Germline loops: CDR1 SGDLS, CDR2 YYNGEE. The CDR3 has 16 residues. V shed 4 bases, J shed 2 bases, and the junction held 5 bases outside the gene matches. For the CDR3, the DNA is TGTGCCAGCAGCTCCGGACTAGCGGGACTCACAGATACGCAGTATTTT. Its translation: CASSSGLAGLTDTQYF.

The rearrangement joins TRBV7-9 to TRBJ2-5; TRBD2 agrees at 9 bases. The CDR3 covers 17 residues. The V and J ends lost 6 bases and 0 bases, in that order; junction bases with no gene match: 11. CDR1 and CDR2 from the germline V gene are SEHNR and FQNEAQ (reference sequence). The CDR3 sequence: CASRGYSLAGHQETQYF. CDR3 coding DNA: TGTGCCAGCAGGGGGTATAGCCTAGCGGGGCACCAAGAGACCCAGTACTTC.

The rearrangement uses TRBV6-1 and TRBJ1-2; TRBD1 matches 7 bases. From germline, CDR1 is MNHNS and CDR2 SASEGT. Trimming cost V 3 bases and J 2 bases; bases outside gene matches: 9. The CDR3 covers 16 residues. This CDR3 reads CASSDPGTQGNYGYTF. CDR3 sequence (DNA): TGTGCCAGCAGTGACCCCGGGACACAGGGGAACTATGGCTACACCTTC.

This chain uses TRBV14 with TRBJ1-1; TRBD1 aligns across 7 bases. From germline, CDR1 is SGHDN and CDR2 FVKESK. CDR3 length: 18 amino acids. With V trimmed by 1 base and J by 0 bases, 11 bases remained unmatched. The CDR3 reads CASSQGMGTAEMNTEAFF. The CDR3 DNA follows: TGTGCCAGCAGCCAAGGTATGGGGACAGCCGAAATGAACACTGAAGCTTTCTTT.

The chain joins TRBV6-5 to TRBJ2-7; 10 nucleotides align to TRBD2. The CDR3 contains 14 residues. The germline gives CDR1 MNHEY, CDR2 SVGAGI. J was trimmed by 12 bases and V by 10 bases; bases with no gene match: 18. CDR3 nucleotide sequence: TGTGCCACCGGTTTGAGACCGGGACTAGCGACGGGGTACTTC. Translation gives CATGLRPGLATGYF.

The J gene is TRBJ1-1, the V gene TRBV7-9, with 7 bases aligning to TRBD1. CDR3 length equals 14 residues. Germline lookup yields CDR1 SEHNR and CDR2 FQNEAQ (reference sequence). The ends lost 5 bases at V and 4 bases at J; junction bases unmatched: 7. The CDR3 reads CASSVNAGGTEAFF. CDR3 nucleotide sequence: TGTGCCAGCAGCGTGAACGCAGGGGGCACTGAAGCTTTCTTT.

This clone was detected only once. The rearrangement links TRBV7-2 to TRBJ1-5; a weak D match, TRBD1 (5 bases). CDR1 is SGHTA and CDR2 is FQGNSA in the germline V gene. The ends were cut back, 5 bases at V and 7 bases at J, with 15 bases in the middle. CDR3 size: 14 residues. CDR3 in DNA: TGTGCCAGCAGCCCCCGTGGGGGGGTCCAGCCCCAGCATTTT. This sequence encodes CASSPRGGVQPQHF.

The chain links TRBV20-1 to TRBJ2-2; no definite D call. The V and J ends lost 5 bases and 5 bases respectively, with 6 bases between them. The CDR3 covers 11 residues. From germline, CDR1 is DFQATT and CDR2 SNEGSKA (reference sequence). In nucleotides, the CDR3 is TGCAGTGCTCCTAATACCGGGGAGCTGTTTTTT. This translates into CSAPNTGELFF.

Comments on this clone: At one of its ends the junction is not consistent with the germline gene, which may arise from a read error. The chain has TRBV6-2 or TRBV6-3 and TRBJ2-5; D remains ambiguous. Per germline, CDR1 MNHEY and CDR2 SVGEGT. The CDR3 runs to 13 residues. CDR3 sequence: CASRYSGEETQYF. The DNA for the CDR3 is TGTGCCAGCCGTTATAGTGGGGAAGAGACCCAGTACTTC.